These T cell receptor beta chains were read from a single sample in a study of a mutant IDH1 vaccine in newly diagnosed glioma. The protocol was immunoSEQ multiplex PCR, while the TCRdb copy is restricted to in-frame clones and leaves out a portion. Of some 38,000 clones in the sample, about nine tenths are singletons; the top ten hold over 15%. The sample was PBMCs, taken from a glioma patient treated with radiotherapy, temozolomide or both. The receptors were sampled from a man aged 18-30 years with glioma. Each CDR3 is given with its conserved first and last residue.

V	J	CDR3
TRBV6-1	TRBJ2-7	CASSEGPASSYEQYF
TRBV6-6	TRBJ1-1	CASSPGNTEAFF
TRBV29-1	TRBJ1-2	CSVEGDRSYTF
TRBV10-3	TRBJ1-2	CAISEGTGRNYGYTF
TRBV2	TRBJ1-5	CASNDRSNQPQHF
TRBV11-2	TRBJ2-1	CASSWDSRDNEQFF
TRBV7-8	TRBJ1-1	CASSPGAIEAFF
TRBV29-1	TRBJ2-7	CSVEGPYEQYF
TRBV19	TRBJ1-5	CASSDGYSNQPQHF
TRBV30	TRBJ1-1	CAWSVTHEAEAFF
TRBV5-1	TRBJ1-5	CASSLVGDQPQHF
TRBV27	TRBJ1-1	CASSPWGMNTEAFF
TRBV6-1	TRBJ1-4	CASKDRIPNEKLFF
TRBV19	TRBJ2-1	CASSRFRDEQFF
TRBV27	TRBJ1-5	CASSQPSWGRGQPQHF
TRBV28	TRBJ1-1	CASSSGQANTEAFF
TRBV29-1	TRBJ2-5	CSAGTSGRTQYF
TRBV7-2	TRBJ1-5	CASTLTMGYNQPQHF
TRBV7-2	TRBJ1-5	CASSLQGGPQHF
TRBV27	TRBJ2-7	CASSYRDPYEQYF
TRBV4-1	TRBJ1-1	CASSQDWSNTEAFF
TRBV5-1	TRBJ2-2	CASSVLLAGAAGELFF
TRBV10-2	TRBJ2-7	CASSPGTSGSYEQYF
TRBV6-1	TRBJ1-2	CASSEGAYGYTF
TRBV4-1	TRBJ1-6	CASSRMGQGRAGVNSPLHF
TRBV19	TRBJ2-5	CASRPRSQETQYF
TRBV15	TRBJ1-5	CATSRDFSRGSNQPQHF
TRBV6-5	TRBJ1-5	CASSYGSNQPQHF
TRBV30	TRBJ2-2	CAWGLNTGELFF
TRBV6-1	TRBJ1-1	CASSELGNTEAFF